The present T cell receptor beta chain was sequenced within a study of cytomegalovirus exposure and HLA in healthy donors. Study conclusions and caveats: In presence/absence analyses, roughly uniform sequencing depth across donors was assumed. Associated with HLA alleles at 0.05 false discovery rate in a later analysis were 17,000 or so TCR beta sequences. It was about 150 TCR beta chains that were listed as cytomegalovirus-associated.

13 Jbeta primers and 60 Vbeta primers were used for the PCR. Profiled with immunoSEQ multiplex PCR; TCRdb holds only in-frame clones, not every one. The sample lists more than 100,000 clones, about 74% occurring once. On this clone itself: The antigen is not known.

The CDR3 runs 14 residues. Between the trimmed V and J ends, which lost 5 bases and 1 base, there was a span of 11 bases. Germline-derived CDR1 and CDR2 are MNHEY and SVGAGI. The sequenced sample was PBMCs. The clonotype comes from a woman between 35 and 50 years old in good health and CMV-seropositive. J is TRBJ2-5 and V is TRBV6-5, with unresolved D. This CDR3 reads CASSPRPSQETQYF. DNA for the CDR3: TGTGCCAGCAGTCCCCGTCCCTCCCAAGAGACCCAGTACTTC.